Sequencing of this TCR beta chain was carried out in a study of T cell responses to AZD1222 COVID-19 vaccine. Study-level background: Both about-4-week and about-12-week second-dose recipients were combined.

The V gene end was trimmed by 6 bases and the J gene end by 9 bases; junction bases not matched to a gene: 4. The germline gives CDR1 KGHSH, CDR2 LQKENI. The CDR3 covers 12 residues. This clone has more than one count but fewer than ten. What it binds is not known. The table came from immunoSEQ multiplex PCR; TCRdb's copy has only in-frame clones and leaves some out. The table records approximately 150,000 clones, under 95% of them present only once. Whole-study results and caveats: Spike was spanned by vaccine-associated CD4 TCRs, with dominance at 160-218 and 743-854. Baseline seropositives among AZD1222 recipients totaled only 5 to 7. Possibly, clonal diversity was underestimated; donors were largely white British and included more females.

The V call is TRBV18, the J call TRBJ2-1; 8 bases map to TRBD1. The receptor comes from an adult in good health. The sequenced sample was peripheral blood, obtained on day 0 of AZD1222 vaccination. Written as DNA, the CDR3 is TGTGCCAGCTCGTACGACAGGGGTGAGCAGTTCTTC. As protein: CASSYDRGEQFF.